What follows is one T cell receptor beta chain and its context. Antigen: not known. Genes and germline come from the mouse. The read gets to within 4 residues of the CDR3 end, and the germline J gene fills in the rest. The sample originates from a study of CD8+ T cells in alopecia areata. Study-wide findings and caveats: Mice showed TCR sharing more clearly than patients did, possibly owing to HLA. Scalp samples also yield sequences of resident alphabeta T cells from normal skin. More clonal than normal scalp was lesional scalp, particularly alopecia totalis/universalis.

The sequencing template was cDNA reverse transcribed from extracted RNA. Sequencing used immunoSEQ multiplex PCR; TCRdb keeps in-frame clones, though not all of them. The repertoire consists of 290,000 or so clones, none detected only once. Germline assignment: CDR1 GKSSPN and CDR2 SITVG. The trim removed 3 bases at V and 0 bases at J, leaving 1 base unmatched. This CDR3 is built from 14 residues. It was with CD4, CD8alpha, NKG2D, NKG2ACE and other markers that pooled cutaneous lymph node cells were sorted. This TCR was sampled from a C3H/HeJ mouse with alopecia areata. The strain's MHC haplotype is H2-k. The chain links TRBV31 to TRBJ2-7, with TRBD2 matching 11 bases. Sequencing was performed on CD4+ T cells sorted from a lymph node. The CDR3: CAWRGLGDSYEQYF. The CDR3 DNA, read in part, is TGTGCCTGGAGGGGACTGGGGGACTCCTAT.